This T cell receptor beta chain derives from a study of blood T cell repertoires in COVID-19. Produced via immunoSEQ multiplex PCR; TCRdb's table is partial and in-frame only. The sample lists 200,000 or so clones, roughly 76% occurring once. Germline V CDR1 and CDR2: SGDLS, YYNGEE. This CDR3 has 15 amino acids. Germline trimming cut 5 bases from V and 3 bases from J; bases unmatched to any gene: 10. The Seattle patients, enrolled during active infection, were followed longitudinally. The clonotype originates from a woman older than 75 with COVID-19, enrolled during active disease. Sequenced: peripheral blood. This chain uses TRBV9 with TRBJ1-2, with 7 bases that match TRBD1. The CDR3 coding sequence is TGTGCCAGCAGGAGAGGGGGCAGACTAGACTATGGCTACACCTTC. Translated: CASRRGGRLDYGYTF. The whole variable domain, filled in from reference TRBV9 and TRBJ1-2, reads DSGVTQTPKHLITATGQRVTLRCSPRSGDLSVYWYQQSLDQGLQFLIQYYNGEERAKGNILERFSAQQFPDLHSELNLSSLELGDSALYFCASRRGGRLDYGYTFGSGTRLTVV.